These 24 T cell receptor beta chains were sequenced from one sample in a study of HIV-infected patients and healthy controls (dated by TCRdb to 2013 to 2014). Since whole blood was used without any cell fractionation, the repertoire reflected all peripheral T cells in unsorted form. Receptor amplification or capture employed 5' RACE. The listed sequencing device is Illumina MiSeq. SuperScript III was used to reverse transcribe 500 ng RNA with primers targeting the alpha and beta constant regions. Separate alpha and beta chain libraries were generated by chain-specific third strand synthesis with multiplexing indices. TCRdb itself trimmed the public reads at Q25 with fastp, ran MiXCR and retained productive beta chains. CDR3 protein sequences are deduplicated, and each keeps its most common genes and DNA. The sample table holds fewer than 20,000 distinct CDR3 sequences, of which approximately 10% were seen once. The top ten clones comprise 5.5% to 7.5% of the sample.

The specimen was blood. Receptors were obtained from an adult in good health.

Sample share makes this clonotype medium-sized. This sequence joins TRBV25-1 and TRBJ2-7; 7 bases align to TRBD1. Per the germline V gene, CDR1 is MGHDK and CDR2 is SYGVNS. The CDR3 is made up of 16 amino acids. The junction had 9 bases not matched to a gene; V was cut back by 3 bases and J by 1 base. In DNA, the CDR3 is TGTGCCAGCAGTGAGAATAATAACAGGGGTTCCTACGAGCAGTACTTC. This encodes CASSENNNRGSYEQYF.

This clonotype was observed many times. V and J are TRBV11-2 and TRBJ2-4; D ambiguous. In germline, CDR1 is SGHAT, CDR2 FQNNGV. Trimming took off 2 bases at V and 9 bases at J, with 11 bases between the two ends. The length of the CDR3 is 13 residues. The chain's CDR3 is CASSLPGLAIQYF. CDR3 nucleotides: TGTGCCAGCAGCTTACCGGGCCTGGCCATTCAGTACTTC.

By share, this clonotype counts as medium-sized. The chain has TRBV29-1 and TRBJ2-1; 9 positions agree with TRBD2. The germline V gene has CDR1 SQVTM and CDR2 ANQGSEA. V lost 0 bases and J lost 4; bases outside the gene matches: 7. This CDR3 is built from 16 residues. The CDR3 region is CSVEDPERGVYNEQFF. The CDR3, as DNA: TGCAGCGTTGAAGATCCGGAGCGGGGGGTATACAATGAGCAGTTCTTC.

This clonotype was detected ten times or more. The chain couples TRBV18 to TRBJ2-1; either TRBD1 or TRBD2 may supply D (5 bases each). Per germline, CDR1 KGHSH and CDR2 LQKENI. CDR3 size: 15 residues. V lost 0 bases, J lost 3 bases, and 9 bases lay in between. The CDR3 DNA is TGTGCCAGCTCACCACCTACAGGAGGCTACAATGAGCAGTTCTTC. It codes for CASSPPTGGYNEQFF. Based on the CDR3 plus reference TRBV18 and TRBJ2-1, the full variable domain is NAGVMQNPRHLVRRRGQEARLRCSPMKGHSHVYWYRQLPEEGLKFMVYLQKENIIDESGMPKERFSAEFPKEGPSILRIQQVVRGDSAAYFCASSPPTGGYNEQFFGPGTRLTVL.

This clonotype is classed as medium-sized. The V gene is TRBV7-6, the J gene TRBJ2-5; D not certain. This CDR3 comprises 12 residues. Germline values: CDR1 SGHVS, CDR2 FNYEAQ. V was shortened by 5 bases and J by 5 bases, with 9 bases between the two germline ends. The CDR3 spells CASSKHDETQYF. The CDR3 nucleotides read TGTGCCAGCAGCAAACATGATGAGACCCAGTACTTC.

The table lists this clonotype with many counts. The rearrangement links TRBV5-1 to TRBJ2-3; D possibly corresponds to TRBD2 (6 bases). The germline CDR1 and CDR2 sequences are SGHRS and YFSETQ. V was pared by 4 bases and J by 2 bases, with 14 bases between. The CDR3 is 15 residues long. The CDR3 bases are TGCGCCAGCAGCCTCCCTAGCGTGGACACAGATACGCAGTATTTT. It translates to CASSLPSVDTDTQYF.

The table lists this clonotype with many counts. The chain couples TRBV5-5 to TRBJ2-7, with D possibly being TRBD1 (6 bases). This CDR3 contains 16 residues. CDR1 is SGHKS, CDR2 YYEKEE, per germline (reference sequence). The V end lost 6 bases, the J end lost 2 bases, and 21 bases lay between the germline ends. The CDR3 reads CASTGQTGLAAYEQYF. As DNA, the CDR3 is TGTGCCAGCACGGGACAAACTGGGCTAGCTGCCTACGAGCAGTACTTC.

By proportion, this clonotype is medium-sized (0.01 to 0.1%). The rearrangement links TRBV7-9 to TRBJ2-1; D remains ambiguous. The CDR3 spans 12 residues. Germline lookup yields CDR1 SEHNR and CDR2 FQNEAQ (reference sequence). Trimming shortened V by 2 bases and J by 9 bases, and 8 bases separated the two germline ends. CDR3 in amino acids: CASSLRSSEQFF. In nucleotides, the CDR3 is TGTGCCAGCAGCTTAAGGTCTAGTGAGCAGTTCTTC.

This clonotype occurred many times. The gene calls are TRBV10-3 and TRBJ2-7; D is possibly TRBD1 or TRBD2 (5 bases each). The V and J ends lost 5 bases and 7 bases respectively, with 21 bases between them. CDR3 length: 15 amino acids. The germline V gene has CDR1 ENHRY and CDR2 SYGVKD. The CDR3 loop reads CAISLTGAPVGEQYF. The CDR3 DNA is TGTGCCATCAGTTTGACCGGGGCTCCCGTTGGGGAGCAGTACTTC.

By proportion, this clonotype is medium-sized (0.01 to 0.1%). This chain connects TRBV11-2 to TRBJ2-1, with D maybe TRBD1 (5 bases). The germline V gene encodes CDR1 SGHAT and CDR2 FQNNGV. The length of the CDR3 is 16 residues. V was shortened by 1 base and J by 4 bases, with 14 bases between the two germline ends. For the CDR3, the DNA is TGTGCCAGCAGCTTAGCCCAGGGAATGCCGTACAATGAGCAGTTCTTC. Protein product: CASSLAQGMPYNEQFF.

By its share, this clonotype is medium-sized (0.01 to 0.1%). J is TRBJ2-1 and V is TRBV2; D might be TRBD1 or TRBD2, each matching 5 bases. With 9 bases removed from V and 0 bases from J, the gap between germline ends came to 15 bases. Germline V lookup: CDR1 SNHLY, CDR2 FYNNEI. This CDR3 has 15 residues. The CDR3 is CASPLMGVSYNEQFF. The CDR3 DNA reads as TGTGCCAGTCCCTTAATGGGGGTCTCCTACAATGAGCAGTTCTTC.

This clonotype was recorded many times. The gene calls are TRBV6-6 and TRBJ2-5; 11 bases are shared with TRBD2. The trim removed 7 bases at V and 5 bases at J, leaving 6 bases unmatched. The germline V gene has CDR1 MNHNY and CDR2 SVGAGI (reference sequence). The CDR3 is 14 residues long. CDR3 amino acids: CASTSSGRLETQYF. DNA for the CDR3: TGTGCCAGCACTTCTAGCGGGAGGTTGGAGACCCAGTACTTC.

This clonotype was seen repeatedly, ten times or more. The chain recombines TRBV3-1 with TRBJ2-3, with D perhaps matching TRBD1 (6 bases). The CDR3 runs to 13 residues. Trimming pared 5 bases from V and 8 bases from J, leaving 14 bases between. Germline CDR1 reads LGHDT; CDR2 reads YNNKEL (reference sequence). The CDR3 nucleotides read TGTGCCAGCAGCGACCCCGGGACAACTACGCAGTATTTT. It encodes CASSDPGTTTQYF.

This clonotype has more than one count but fewer than ten. The chain couples TRBV6-6 to TRBJ2-7, with 8 bases that match TRBD2. The length of the CDR3 is 14 residues. The V gene's germline CDR1 is MNHNY and CDR2 SVGAGI (reference sequence). J lost 6 bases, V lost 10 bases, and 14 bases had no gene match. CDR3 in DNA: TGTGCCACGGAATATGGGACTAGGCGCCGCGAGCAGTACTTC. Amino acids: CATEYGTRRREQYF.

This clonotype was found many times. The chain is built from TRBV7-2 and TRBJ2-1, with D perhaps TRBD1 (6 bases). CDR1 and CDR2 from the germline V gene are SGHTA and FQGNSA. The CDR3 totals 15 residues. The V end was cut by 5 bases, the J end by 7 bases, with 18 bases between. CDR3 sequence (DNA): TGTGCCAGCAGCCGCGGTCAGGGGAAAGTGAATGAGCAGTTCTTC. The encoded protein is CASSRGQGKVNEQFF.

This clonotype was counted ten times or more. The chain uses TRBV7-9 and TRBJ2-7; 9 bases fit TRBD1. The junction had 7 bases not matched to a gene; V was cut back by 5 bases and J by 2 bases. Germline V gene lookup returns CDR1 SEHNR and CDR2 FQNEAQ (reference sequence). There are 15 residues in the CDR3. CDR3 in DNA: TGTGCCAGCAGCCAGGCCGGGACAGGGCCCTACGAGCAGTACTTC. Residues: CASSQAGTGPYEQYF.

This clonotype was counted at least ten times. This rearrangement joins TRBV29-1 to TRBJ2-7, with 11 bases that match TRBD2. After removal of 6 bases from V and 2 bases from J, the junction contained 3 bases not matched to a gene. CDR3 length equals 13 residues. CDR1 and CDR2 from the germline V gene are SQVTM and ANQGSEA. This CDR3 reads CSVIAGGTYEQYF. CDR3 DNA sequence: TGCAGCGTCATAGCGGGAGGGACCTACGAGCAGTACTTC.

This clonotype was observed many times. One junction end disagrees with the germline gene, perhaps due to a read error. For the CDR3, the DNA is TGTGCTAGCAGCCCCTTAGGGGGAAGGGAGACCCAGTACTTC. Amino acids: CASSPLGGRETQYF. The chain recombines TRBV7-7 with TRBJ2-5; a possible D gene is TRBD1 (6 bases). Germline CDR1 is SSHAT and CDR2 is FNYEAQ (reference sequence). The length of the CDR3 is 14 residues.

This chain joins TRBV4-1 and TRBJ1-4; D not resolved. Looked up from germline, CDR1 is MGHRA and CDR2 is YSYEKL. Trimming took off 4 bases at V and 7 bases at J, with 10 bases between the two ends. The CDR3 is made up of 13 amino acids. The CDR3 region has the DNA TGCGCCAGCAGCCCCCGCACGGGTGAAAAACTGTTTTTT. Its protein product is CASSPRTGEKLFF.

The CDR3 sequence is CASTPPSKETQYF. As DNA, the CDR3 is TGTGCCAGCACCCCGCCGAGCAAAGAGACCCAGTACTTC. V is TRBV28 and J is TRBJ2-5; D is unresolved. Germline V gene data show CDR1 as MDHEN and CDR2 as SYDVKM. This CDR3 region has 13 residues. With 7 bases removed from V and 3 bases from J, the gap between germline ends came to 12 bases.

This clonotype showed up many times. The genes are TRBV4-1 and TRBJ2-3; D uncertain. CDR3 length equals 18 residues. In germline, CDR1 is MGHRA, CDR2 YSYEKL. Trimming shortened V by 1 base and J by 0 bases, and 17 bases separated the two germline ends. The CDR3 region has the DNA TGCGCCAGCAGCCAAGCCCCAGGACCGATGAGTAGCACAGATACGCAGTATTTT. Amino acids: CASSQAPGPMSSTDTQYF.

This clonotype was seen at least ten times. CDR3 nucleotide sequence: TGTGCCTGGAGAGAGAGCGGGTATGAAAAACTGTTTTTT. Its protein is CAWRESGYEKLFF. The gene calls are TRBV30 and TRBJ1-4; no definite D call. Germline V gene data show CDR1 as GTSNPN and CDR2 as SVGIG (reference sequence). Trimming shortened V by 3 bases and J by 6 bases, and 11 bases separated the two germline ends. The CDR3 length is 13 residues.

The sample holds many counts of this clonotype. CDR3 in DNA: TGTGCCAGCAGCTTAACCCAAACCAAAGCGAACACCGGGGAGCTGTTTTTT. Translating gives CASSLTQTKANTGELFF. The J gene is TRBJ2-2, the V gene TRBV7-3; D gene uncertain. The germline CDR1 and CDR2 sequences are SGHTA and FQGTGA. The CDR3 spans 17 residues. Trimming took off 0 bases at V and 0 bases at J, with 11 bases between the two ends.

This clonotype ranks as medium-sized (0.01 to 0.1%). CDR3 DNA: TGCAGTGCTAGACGGGCATTAGCTAGAAGCAATGAGCAGTTCTTC. This translates into CSARRALARSNEQFF. The chain recombines TRBV20-1 with TRBJ2-1; D call uncertain. The CDR3 has 15 residues. Per germline, CDR1 DFQATT and CDR2 SNEGSKA (reference sequence). Trimming took off 2 bases at V and 6 bases at J, with 17 bases between the two ends.